The 8 T cell receptor beta chains in this list originate from one sample, sequenced in a study of lymphopenia after photon versus proton radiotherapy. Measured with immunoSEQ multiplex PCR; TCRdb has only the in-frame clones, and not every one. The sample lists 55,000 to 70,000 clones, about 89% occurring once. The sample was peripheral blood, taken from a patient treated with proton-based radiotherapy. These receptors were obtained from a man older than 75 with esophageal cancer.

This clone was observed a single time. This sequence joins TRBV4-3 and TRBJ2-5; the match to TRBD1 covers 9 bases. The V segment lost 5 bases and the J segment 5 bases; nucleotides outside the gene matches: 15. Germline V gives CDR1 LGHNA, CDR2 YSLEER. CDR3 size: 17 residues. The CDR3 region is CASSFLSRTGGFETQYF. DNA for the CDR3: TGCGCCAGCAGCTTCCTATCACGCACAGGGGGCTTCGAGACCCAGTACTTC.

The V and J genes are TRBV28 and TRBJ2-1; D is uncertain. Trimming left V 6 bases short and J 4 bases short, with 7 bases between. The CDR3 spans 12 residues. Germline loops: CDR1 MDHEN, CDR2 SYDVKM. The CDR3 region is CASSLPYNEQFF. Written as DNA, the CDR3 is TGTGCCAGCAGCCTCCCTTACAATGAGCAGTTCTTC.

The chain joins TRBV27 to TRBJ2-7; 11 nucleotides align to TRBD1. Germline assignment: CDR1 MNHEY and CDR2 SMNVEV (reference sequence). The CDR3 contains 14 residues. V was clipped by 5 bases and J by 3 bases; unmatched bases: 3. CDR3 DNA sequence: TGTGCCAGCAGTCCCGGGACAGGGGGCTACGAGCAGTACTTC. Its protein is CASSPGTGGYEQYF.

V gene TRBV19 combines with J gene TRBJ2-3; 7 nucleotides agree with TRBD2. The CDR3 runs to 16 residues. Germline V gives CDR1 LNHDA, CDR2 SQIVND (reference sequence). J gave up 1 base and V 4 bases, and 8 bases lay outside the gene matches. The chain's CDR3 is CASSTHMGGGTDTQYF. CDR3 bases: TGTGCCAGTAGTACCCACATGGGGGGGGGCACAGATACGCAGTATTTT.

This chain links TRBV7-9 with TRBJ1-5; the match to TRBD1 covers 7 bases. V lost 3 bases and J lost 9; bases outside the gene matches: 2. CDR3 length equals 12 residues. From germline, CDR1 is SEHNR and CDR2 FQNEAQ (reference sequence). The CDR3 is CASSLGQRPQHF. CDR3 sequence (DNA): TGTGCCAGCAGCTTGGGACAGAGGCCCCAGCATTTT.

This clone was picked up one time. The CDR3 bases are TGTGCCCTAGACCCCATCGACAGCCTAGCAGATGAAGCTTTCTTT. Its translation is CALDPIDSLADEAFF. The rearrangement joins TRBV28 to TRBJ1-1; D is possibly TRBD1 (5 bases). Between the trimmed V and J ends, which lost 11 bases and 7 bases, there was a span of 26 bases. Germline CDR1 MDHEN, CDR2 SYDVKM. CDR3 length equals 15 residues.

V usage is TRBV5-6 and J usage is TRBJ2-2, with D possibly being TRBD2 (5 bases). V was trimmed by 3 bases and J by 7 bases, leaving 7 bases between them. CDR1 SGHDT and CDR2 YYEEEE come from the germline V gene. The CDR3 length is 12 residues. The CDR3 reads CASSYSGGELFF. CDR3 in DNA: TGTGCCAGCAGCTACAGCGGCGGGGAGCTGTTTTTT. Full variable domain (outside the CDR3, taken from reference TRBV5-6 and TRBJ2-2): DAGVTQSPTHLIKTRGQQVTLRCSPKSGHDTVSWYQQALGQGPQFIFQYYEEEERQRGNFPDRFSGHQFPNYSSELNVNALLLGDSALYLCASSYSGGELFFGEGSRLTVL.

The chain recombines TRBV30 with TRBJ1-2, with D possibly TRBD1 on 6 matching bases. This CDR3 comprises 12 residues. The germline V and J ends were trimmed by 7 bases and 2 bases, with 11 bases remaining between them. Germline assignment: CDR1 GTSNPN and CDR2 SVGIG (reference sequence). Here the CDR3 DNA reads TGTGCCTATCAGGACAGAAACTATGGCTACACCTTC. This encodes CAYQDRNYGYTF.